Below are 19 T cell receptor beta chains sequenced from a single sample in a study of T-cell memory formation after mild COVID-19. TCRdb re-derived calls from the 5' RACE reads in MiXCR, one entry per CDR3 protein. Of a few hundred thousand distinct CDR3 sequences listed, just under 20% are singletons. Sequencing was done on a sample of PBMCs or a T cell subset sorted from them (not recorded which). These receptors came from a man between 18 and 29 years old who had mild COVID-19 (a few samples of this study predate the infection). Cell type and time point are not known.

The table lists this clonotype with many counts. The V and J genes are TRBV9 and TRBJ1-1; 10 bases agree with TRBD1. Trimming at V came to 3 bases and at J to 5 bases, leaving 10 bases not matched to a gene. Germline values: CDR1 SGDLS, CDR2 YYNGEE. The CDR3 is 16 amino acids. CDR3 protein: CASSGDLTGGRTEAFF. The CDR3, as DNA: TGTGCCAGCAGCGGGGATTTGACAGGGGGCAGAACTGAAGCTTTCTTT.

The rearrangement links TRBV29-1 to TRBJ1-3; D is perhaps TRBD1 (6 bases). The CDR3 runs 17 residues. Germline loops: CDR1 SQVTM, CDR2 ANQGSEA. The germline V and J ends were trimmed by 7 bases and 2 bases, with 24 bases remaining between them. The CDR3 here is CSASGALGQRTGNTIYF. CDR3 nucleotide sequence: TGCAGCGCCTCGGGGGCCCTTGGACAGAGAACTGGAAACACCATATATTTT.

V gene TRBV6-5 combines with J gene TRBJ1-5; D call uncertain. Per the germline V gene, CDR1 is MNHEY and CDR2 is SVGAGI. Trimming left V 6 bases short and J 7 bases short, with 13 bases between. CDR3 length: 13 amino acids. The CDR3 DNA sequence: TGTGCCAGCAGCCCGACCCTAGACCAGCCCCAGCATTTT. As protein: CASSPTLDQPQHF.

In its sample, this clonotype was seen many times. V and J are TRBV6-1 and TRBJ2-3, with 9 nucleotides matching TRBD2. Germline V CDR1 and CDR2: MNHNS, SASEGT. This CDR3 comprises 15 residues. Trimming removed 2 bases from V and 4 bases from J; junction bases left unmatched: 4. The CDR3 protein is CASSEKSSGADTQYF. DNA for the CDR3: TGTGCCAGCAGTGAAAAATCTAGCGGGGCAGATACGCAGTATTTT.

This clonotype was recorded a few times. V usage is TRBV29-1 and J usage is TRBJ2-5; possibly TRBD1 for D (5 bases). The CDR3 is made up of 13 amino acids. V was pared by 7 bases and J by 5 bases, with 17 bases between. Germline lookup yields CDR1 SQVTM and CDR2 ANQGSEA. The CDR3: CSGGARSAETQYF. For the CDR3, the DNA is TGCAGCGGGGGCGCACGATCGGCGGAGACCCAGTACTTC.

This clonotype has ten or more counts. V and J are TRBV7-3 and TRBJ2-3; possibly TRBD2 for D (5 bases). V was shortened by 2 bases and J by 0 bases, with 9 bases between the two germline ends. The V gene's germline CDR1 is SGHTA and CDR2 FQGTGA. The CDR3 length is 15 residues. The CDR3 region is CASSLLSGSTDTQYF. CDR3 in DNA: TGTGCCAGCAGCTTACTTTCGGGGAGCACAGATACGCAGTATTTT.

This clonotype was seen a few times. The chain employs TRBV11-2 and TRBJ2-1, with 10 bases that match TRBD2. V trimming: 1 base; J trimming: 4 bases; junction bases outside the gene matches: 1. This CDR3 comprises 15 residues. CDR1 SGHAT and CDR2 FQNNGV come from the germline V gene. The CDR3 sequence: CASSLVSGGYNEQFF. CDR3 sequence (DNA): TGTGCCAGCAGCTTAGTTAGCGGGGGGTACAATGAGCAGTTCTTC.

A few counts support this clonotype. This rearrangement joins TRBV5-1 to TRBJ2-7; 9 bases map to TRBD2. The germline V gene has CDR1 SGHRS and CDR2 YFSETQ. The CDR3 sequence is 15 residues long. J lost 4 bases, V lost 0 bases, and 5 bases had no gene match. CDR3 in amino acids: CASSLEVAGAYEQYF. The CDR3 DNA reads TGCGCCAGCAGCTTGGAAGTAGCGGGGGCGTACGAGCAGTACTTC.

The rearrangement links TRBV15 to TRBJ1-5, with TRBD1 matching over 8 bases. CDR1 and CDR2 (germline): LNHNV, YYDKDF (reference sequence). The CDR3 consists of 16 residues. J gave up 7 bases and V 0 bases, and 8 bases lay outside the gene matches. This chain's CDR3 is CATSRDSGQGEQPQHF. As DNA, the CDR3 is TGTGCCACCAGCAGAGATTCTGGACAGGGTGAGCAGCCCCAGCATTTT.

This clonotype was picked up a small number of times. The V and J genes are TRBV7-2 and TRBJ2-7, with 7 positions matching TRBD1. V was pared by 3 bases and J by 3 bases, with 8 bases of the junction left unmatched. CDR3 length: 15 residues. Germline V gene lookup returns CDR1 SGHTA and CDR2 FQGNSA. The CDR3 DNA reads as TGTGCCAGCAGCTTCTCCTTGAGACAGGGCTACGAGCAGTACTTC. As protein: CASSFSLRQGYEQYF.

This chain links TRBV5-4 with TRBJ2-5, with D possibly TRBD1 on 5 matching bases. CDR1 is SGHNT and CDR2 is YYREEE in the germline V gene (reference sequence). This CDR3 spans 15 amino acids. Trimming removed 4 bases from V and 4 bases from J, with 17 bases in between. CDR3 sequence (DNA): TGTGCCAGCAGCCTGGCGCAACAGGTCGGAGAGACCCAGTACTTC. This translates into CASSLAQQVGETQYF.

The chain is built from TRBV4-3 and TRBJ1-2; D is uncertain. Germline CDR1 reads LGHNA; CDR2 reads YSLEER. The CDR3 extends over 13 amino acids. Trimming cost V 0 bases and J 4 bases, with 6 bases left between them. CDR3: CASSQDPAYGYTF. For the CDR3, the DNA is TGCGCCAGCAGCCAAGATCCGGCCTATGGCTACACCTTC.

This clonotype was detected only a few times. J is TRBJ2-2 and V is TRBV5-1; possible D gene TRBD2, 7 bases. The CDR3 is 17 residues long. V was pared by 0 bases and J by 0 bases, with 12 bases between. Germline CDR1 is SGHRS and CDR2 is YFSETQ. The CDR3 here is CASSLAGGHPNTGELFF. The DNA for the CDR3 is TGCGCCAGCAGCTTGGCGGGGGGCCACCCGAACACCGGGGAGCTGTTTTTT. Combining the CDR3 with reference TRBV5-1 and TRBJ2-2 gives the whole variable domain KAGVTQTPRYLIKTRGQQVTLSCSPISGHRSVSWYQQTPGQGLQFLFEYFSETQRNKGNFPGRFSGRQFSNSRSEMNVSTLELGDSALYLCASSLAGGHPNTGELFFGEGSRLTVL.

This CDR3 is CASSLGDIYEQYF. DNA of the CDR3: TGTGCCAGCAGCTTGGGCGACATCTACGAGCAGTACTTC. The V gene is TRBV5-6, the J gene TRBJ2-7; D is uncertain. The V end was cut by 0 bases, the J end by 3 bases, with 7 bases between. Germline V gives CDR1 SGHDT, CDR2 YYEEEE. The CDR3 is 13 residues long.

The sample holds a few counts of this clonotype. V usage is TRBV29-1 and J usage is TRBJ2-2, with 11 bases that match TRBD1. In germline, CDR1 is SQVTM, CDR2 ANQGSEA. CDR3 length equals 14 residues. Trimming removed 8 bases from V and 4 bases from J; junction bases left unmatched: 6. The CDR3 region has the DNA TGCAGCATATCGGACAGGGGGCTCACCGGGGAGCTGTTTTTT. Its protein is CSISDRGLTGELFF.

CDR3 amino acids: CASSQAGAWGSLNTGELFF. CDR3 DNA: TGTGCCAGCAGCCAAGCGGGGGCTTGGGGATCTCTGAACACCGGGGAGCTGTTTTTT. The rearrangement uses TRBV4-2 and TRBJ2-2; D may correspond to TRBD1 or TRBD2 (6 bases each). V gave up 1 base and J gave up 1 base, with 19 bases separating them. Looked up from germline, CDR1 is LGHNA and CDR2 is YNFKEQ. The CDR3 totals 19 residues.

This clonotype appeared a few times. The genes are TRBV29-1 and TRBJ2-1; tentative D call: TRBD1 (6 bases). The CDR3 sequence is 14 residues long. Germline CDR1 SQVTM, CDR2 ANQGSEA. Trimming left V 6 bases short and J 2 bases short, with 14 bases between. The CDR3 sequence is CSVDSTGTYNEQFF. The CDR3 nucleotides are TGCAGCGTCGACTCCACAGGGACCTACAATGAGCAGTTCTTC.

V and J are TRBV6-6 and TRBJ1-5; the D is unclear. The germline CDR1 and CDR2 sequences are MNHNY and SVGAGI (reference sequence). V was pared by 8 bases and J by 0 bases, with 17 bases between. This CDR3 has 16 amino acids. The CDR3 region is CASRARLAYSNQPQHF. The CDR3 region has the DNA TGTGCCAGCCGGGCAAGGCTAGCTTATAGCAATCAGCCCCAGCATTTT.

The CDR3 coding sequence is TGTGCCAGCAGTTTCGGACTAGCACTGGTGGAGACCCAGTACTTC. Translated: CASSFGLALVETQYF. The chain couples TRBV12-3 or TRBV12-4 to TRBJ2-5; 8 bases are a match to TRBD2. V lost 3 bases to trimming and J lost 5 bases; unmatched junction nucleotides: 8. The CDR3 loop spans 15 amino acids.